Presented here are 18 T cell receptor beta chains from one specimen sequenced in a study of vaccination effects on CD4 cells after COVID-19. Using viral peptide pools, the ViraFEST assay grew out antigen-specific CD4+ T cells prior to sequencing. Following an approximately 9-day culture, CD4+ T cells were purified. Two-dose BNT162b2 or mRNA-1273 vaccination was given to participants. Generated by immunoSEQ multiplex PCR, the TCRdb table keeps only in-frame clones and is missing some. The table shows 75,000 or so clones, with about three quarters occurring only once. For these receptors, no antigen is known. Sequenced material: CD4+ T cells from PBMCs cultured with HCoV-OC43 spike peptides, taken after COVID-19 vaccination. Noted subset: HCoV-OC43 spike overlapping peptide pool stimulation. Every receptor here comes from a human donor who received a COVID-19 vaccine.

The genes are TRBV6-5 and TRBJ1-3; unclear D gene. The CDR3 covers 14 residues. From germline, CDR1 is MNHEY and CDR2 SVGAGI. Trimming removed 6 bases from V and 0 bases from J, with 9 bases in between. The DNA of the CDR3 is TGTGCCAGCAGGGACTCACGCTCTGGAAACACCATATATTTT. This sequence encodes CASRDSRSGNTIYF.

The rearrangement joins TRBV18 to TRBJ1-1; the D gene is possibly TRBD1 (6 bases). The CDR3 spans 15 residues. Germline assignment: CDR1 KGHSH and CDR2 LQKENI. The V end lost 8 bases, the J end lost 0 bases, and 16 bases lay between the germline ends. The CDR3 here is CASAKTGTLNTEAFF. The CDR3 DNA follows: TGTGCCAGCGCAAAAACAGGGACTCTGAACACTGAAGCTTTCTTT.

The chain's CDR3 is CASRGQGSSGANVLTF. CDR3 nucleotide sequence: TGCGCCAGCAGGGGACAGGGAAGCTCTGGGGCCAACGTCCTGACTTTC. This chain connects TRBV4-1 to TRBJ2-6, with 9 bases that match TRBD1. There are 16 residues in the CDR3. V was clipped by 6 bases and J by 0 bases; unmatched bases: 3. Germline-derived CDR1 and CDR2 are MGHRA and YSYEKL.

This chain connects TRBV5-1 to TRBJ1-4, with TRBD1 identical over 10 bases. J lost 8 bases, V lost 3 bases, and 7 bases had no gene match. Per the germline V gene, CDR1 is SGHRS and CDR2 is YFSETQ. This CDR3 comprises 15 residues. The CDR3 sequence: CASSSTGTGEEKLFF. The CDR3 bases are TGCGCCAGCAGCTCGACCGGGACAGGGGAGGAAAAACTGTTTTTT. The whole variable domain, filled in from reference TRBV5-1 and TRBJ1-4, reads KAGVTQTPRYLIKTRGQQVTLSCSPISGHRSVSWYQQTPGQGLQFLFEYFSETQRNKGNFPGRFSGRQFSNSRSEMNVSTLELGDSALYLCASSSTGTGEEKLFFGSGTQLSVL.

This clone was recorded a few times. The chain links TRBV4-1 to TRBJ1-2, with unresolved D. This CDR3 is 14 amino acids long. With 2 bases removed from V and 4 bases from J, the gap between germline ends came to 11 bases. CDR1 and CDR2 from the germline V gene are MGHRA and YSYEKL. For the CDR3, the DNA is TGCGCCAGCAGCCAACCGGGATGGGTCTATGGCTACACCTTC. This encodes CASSQPGWVYGYTF.

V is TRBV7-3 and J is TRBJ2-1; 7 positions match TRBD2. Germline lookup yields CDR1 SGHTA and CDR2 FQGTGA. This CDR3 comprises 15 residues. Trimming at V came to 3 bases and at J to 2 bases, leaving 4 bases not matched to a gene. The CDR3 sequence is CASSFSGDPYNEQFF. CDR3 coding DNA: TGTGCCAGCAGCTTCAGCGGGGACCCCTACAATGAGCAGTTCTTC. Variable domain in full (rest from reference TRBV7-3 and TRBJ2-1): GAGVSQTPSNKVTEKGKYVELRCDPISGHTALYWYRQSLGQGPEFLIYFQGTGAADDSGLPNDRFFAVRPEGSVSTLKIQRTERGDSAVYLCASSFSGDPYNEQFFGPGTRLTVL.

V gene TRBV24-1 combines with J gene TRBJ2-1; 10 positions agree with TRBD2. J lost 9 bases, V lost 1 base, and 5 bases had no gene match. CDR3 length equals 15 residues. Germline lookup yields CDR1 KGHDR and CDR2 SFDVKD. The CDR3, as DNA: TGTGCCACCAGTGATTTAGCGGGGGGGCCCGGTGAGCAGTTCTTC. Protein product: CATSDLAGGPGEQFF.

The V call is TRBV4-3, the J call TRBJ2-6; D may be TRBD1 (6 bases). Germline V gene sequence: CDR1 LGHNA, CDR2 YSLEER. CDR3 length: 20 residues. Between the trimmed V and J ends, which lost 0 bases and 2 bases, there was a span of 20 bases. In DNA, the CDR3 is TGCGCCAGCAGCCAAGATTGGATTCGACAGGTTGAAGCTGGGGCCAACGTCCTGACTTTC. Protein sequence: CASSQDWIRQVEAGANVLTF.

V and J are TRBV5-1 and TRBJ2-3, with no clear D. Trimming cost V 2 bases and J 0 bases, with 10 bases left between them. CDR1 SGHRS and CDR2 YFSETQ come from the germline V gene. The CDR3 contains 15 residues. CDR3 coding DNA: TGCGCCAGCAGCTTCTCGGGCAGTAGCACAGATACGCAGTATTTT. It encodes CASSFSGSSTDTQYF.

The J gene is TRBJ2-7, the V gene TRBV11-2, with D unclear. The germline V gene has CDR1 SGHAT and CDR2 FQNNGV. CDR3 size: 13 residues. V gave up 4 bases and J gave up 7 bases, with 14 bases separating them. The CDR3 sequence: CASSYNLESEQYV. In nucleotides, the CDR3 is TGTGCCAGCAGCTACAATCTCGAATCTGAGCAGTACGTC.

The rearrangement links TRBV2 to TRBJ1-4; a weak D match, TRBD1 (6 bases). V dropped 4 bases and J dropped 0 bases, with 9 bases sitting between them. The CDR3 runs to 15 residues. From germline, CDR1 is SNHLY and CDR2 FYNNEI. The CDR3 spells CASSGQGTTNEKLFF. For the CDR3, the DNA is TGTGCCAGCAGTGGTCAGGGGACAACTAATGAAAAACTGTTTTTT.

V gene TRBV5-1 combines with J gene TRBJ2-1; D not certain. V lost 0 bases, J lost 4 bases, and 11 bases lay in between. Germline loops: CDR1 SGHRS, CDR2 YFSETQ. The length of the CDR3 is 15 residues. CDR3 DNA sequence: TGCGCCAGCAGCTTGGCATGGGGTCGGTACAATGAGCAGTTCTTC. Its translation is CASSLAWGRYNEQFF.

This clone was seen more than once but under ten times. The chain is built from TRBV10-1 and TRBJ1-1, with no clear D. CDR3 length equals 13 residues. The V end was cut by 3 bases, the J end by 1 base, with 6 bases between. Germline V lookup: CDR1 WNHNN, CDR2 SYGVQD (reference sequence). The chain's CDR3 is CASSDPPNTEAFF. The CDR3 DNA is TGCGCCAGCAGTGATCCACCGAACACTGAAGCTTTCTTT.

The CDR3 nucleotides read TGTGCCAGCAGTGAAATGTTTGGGGTCCCCTACGAGCAGTACGTC. Its translation is CASSEMFGVPYEQYV. This chain joins TRBV6-1 and TRBJ2-7; unclear D gene. Trimming pared 2 bases from V and 2 bases from J, leaving 13 bases between. This CDR3 is built from 15 residues. From germline, CDR1 is MNHNS and CDR2 SASEGT.

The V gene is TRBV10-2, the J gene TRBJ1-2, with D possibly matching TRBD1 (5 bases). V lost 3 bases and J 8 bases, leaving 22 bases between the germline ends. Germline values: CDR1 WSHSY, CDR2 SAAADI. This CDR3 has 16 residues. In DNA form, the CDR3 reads TGCGCCAGCAGTGATGACAGACCACTAAACTATGGCGGCTACACCTTC. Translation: CASSDDRPLNYGGYTF.

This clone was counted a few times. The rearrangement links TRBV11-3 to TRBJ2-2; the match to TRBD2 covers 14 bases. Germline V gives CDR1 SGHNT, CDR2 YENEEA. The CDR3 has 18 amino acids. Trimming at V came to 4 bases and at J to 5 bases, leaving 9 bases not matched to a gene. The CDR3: CASSSQTSGGAGTGELFF. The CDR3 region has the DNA TGTGCCAGCAGCTCTCAGACTAGCGGGGGGGCGGGTACCGGGGAGCTGTTTTTT.

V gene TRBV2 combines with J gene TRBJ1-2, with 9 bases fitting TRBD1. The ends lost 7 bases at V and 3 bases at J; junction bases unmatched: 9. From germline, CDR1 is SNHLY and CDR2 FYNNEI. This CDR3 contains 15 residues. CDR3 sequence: CASTIQGARDYGYTF. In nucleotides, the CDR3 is TGTGCCAGCACCATACAGGGGGCACGGGACTATGGCTACACCTTC.

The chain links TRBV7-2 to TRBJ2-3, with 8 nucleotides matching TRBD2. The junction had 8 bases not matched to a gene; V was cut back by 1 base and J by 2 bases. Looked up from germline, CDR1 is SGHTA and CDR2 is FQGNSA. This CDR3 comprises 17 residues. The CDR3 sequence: CASSLVGAGGYTDTQYF. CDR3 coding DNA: TGTGCCAGCAGCTTAGTGGGTGCGGGGGGATACACAGATACGCAGTATTTT. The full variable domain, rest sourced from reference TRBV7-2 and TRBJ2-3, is GAGVSQSPSNKVTEKGKDVELRCDPISGHTALYWYRQSLGQGLEFLIYFQGNSAPDKSGLPSDRFSAERTGGSVSTLTIQRTQQEDSAVYLCASSLVGAGGYTDTQYFGPGTRLTVL.